This TCR beta chain originates from a study of cytomegalovirus exposure and HLA in healthy donors. Study context: Genotyping showed roughly 81% of a few hundred donors falling in the Caucasian-associated ancestry cluster.

PCR primers comprised 60 Vbeta and 13 Jbeta primers. This table comes from immunoSEQ multiplex PCR, and its TCRdb copy is limited to in-frame clones, with some not included. Seen here are fewer than 30,000 clones, approximately 62% observed once, and the top ten hold around 43%. With 6 bases clipped from V and 5 bases from J, the junction kept 6 bases outside the gene matches. Germline values: CDR1 SNHLY, CDR2 FYNNEI. This CDR3 has 14 residues. Overall study findings and caveats: An analysis that came later showed most CMV-associated TCR beta chains appearing HLA-restricted.

This clone was counted only a few times. The antigen remains undetermined. The receptor was derived from a male donor in good health and CMV-seropositive. The specimen sequenced was PBMCs. The chain has TRBV2 and TRBJ1-2; 10 bases are shared with TRBD1. The CDR3 loop reads CASRGQGSGYGYTF. CDR3 nucleotides: TGTGCCAGCAGGGGACAGGGGTCGGGGTATGGCTACACCTTC.